This T cell receptor (beta chain) was obtained from a study of CD8 T cells in Susac syndrome. The CDR3 loop spans 13 amino acids. After removal of 6 bases from V and 1 base from J, the junction contained 2 bases not matched to a gene. Germline V lookup: CDR1 DFQATT, CDR2 SNEGSKA (reference sequence). An amount of RNA that ranged from roughly 0.5 to 1 ug was reverse transcribed with random hexamers. TCRdb independently ran MiXCR on the immunoSEQ multiplex PCR reads; one entry per CDR3 protein. Of about 130,000 distinct CDR3 sequences listed, about 93% were seen once; the top ten hold around 0.24%. Sequencing of TCR beta, carried out with a high-throughput approach, was applied to CD8+ and CD4+ T cells from the blood.

The sequence was obtained from a human donor with multiple sclerosis. Sequencing was performed on CD8+ T cells from PBMCs. The rearrangement uses TRBV20-1 and TRBJ2-2; 7 nucleotides match TRBD1. Here the CDR3 DNA reads TGCAGTGCAACAGGGGTGAACACCGGGGAGCTGTTTTTT. It codes for CSATGVNTGELFF.